One TCR beta chain is described in this entry. The antigen is not known. The CDR3 runs 15 residues. Germline trimming cut 2 bases from V and 6 bases from J; bases unmatched to any gene: 9. Germline values: CDR1 MDHEN, CDR2 SYDVKM. These data come from a study of blood T cells in healthy people across ages. Study findings and constraints: Among T cells, TCR beta diversity per million cells dropped roughly linearly as age rose. Fewer expanded clones and more diversity marked long-lived versus aged donors.

Primers used in a second PCR of roughly 6 to 11 cycles were a sample-barcoded 5' primer and a J-beta primer mix. TCRdb re-analysed the 5' RACE reads in MiXCR, keeping a single row per CDR3 protein. The table has around 1,000,000 distinct CDR3 sequences, roughly a quarter seen once. This sample also belongs to another study, concerning T cells of mothers and their children. Per that study: Mothers yielded over 9 million CDR3 reads, children around 3.3 million each. Slightly higher, non-significant overlap characterized related mother-child pairs relative to unrelated pairs.

This clonotype was sampled from a girl aged 2 to 10 in good health. The genes are TRBV28 and TRBJ1-1; the match to TRBD1 covers 7 bases. Material: blood. CDR3 sequence: CASSLLQGHISEAFF. The DNA of the CDR3 is TGTGCCAGCAGTTTACTACAGGGGCATATCTCTGAAGCTTTCTTT.